The rows below give T cell receptor beta chains drawn from one sample of a study of shared clonotypes between healthy human individuals. Some clones are missing from TCRdb's copy, which holds only in-frame ones; the method was immunoSEQ multiplex PCR. The table has about 2.3 million clones, just under 95% seen once. Sequencing was done on a sample of naive CD4+ T cells from PBMCs. The receptor set was obtained from a man aged 18 to 30 in good health. Some clones in this sample may be carry-over from other donors' samples. CDR3s include the opening cysteine and the closing phenylalanine or tryptophan. A D gene is named only where the DNA matches it firmly. Clone size, where shown, is once, few, many, or a class for clones that have expanded.

j_call: TRBJ1-3; v_call: TRBV7-9; d_call: .; clone_size: .; cdr3_aa: CAGHDLGNTIYF; cdr3_nt: TGTGCCGGCCATGATCTTGGAAACACCATATATTTT
j_call: TRBJ1-3; v_call: TRBV2; d_call: .; clone_size: .; cdr3_aa: CASSDPGKGNTIYF; cdr3_nt: TGTGCCAGCAGTGACCCGGGGAAAGGAAACACCATATATTTT
j_call: TRBJ2-7; v_call: TRBV6-1; d_call: TRBD1; clone_size: once; cdr3_aa: CASSAHPGQGSYEQYF; cdr3_nt: TGTGCCAGCAGTGCCCACCCGGGACAGGGATCCTACGAGCAGTACTTC
j_call: TRBJ2-1; v_call: TRBV11-3; d_call: TRBD2; clone_size: .; cdr3_aa: CASSGRTSGRPYNEQFF; cdr3_nt: TGTGCCAGCAGCGGCAGGACTAGCGGGAGGCCCTACAATGAGCAGTTCTTC
j_call: TRBJ2-2; v_call: TRBV5-1; d_call: TRBD2; clone_size: .; cdr3_aa: CASSPTAGGMGTGELFF; cdr3_nt: TGCGCCAGCAGCCCAACAGCGGGAGGGATGGGCACCGGGGAGCTGTTTTTT
j_call: TRBJ2-1; v_call: TRBV5-1; d_call: TRBD2; clone_size: .; cdr3_aa: CASSFTGLATYNEQFF; cdr3_nt: TGCGCCAGCAGCTTCACGGGACTAGCGACTTACAATGAGCAGTTCTTC
j_call: TRBJ2-3; v_call: TRBV11-3; d_call: .; clone_size: .; cdr3_aa: CASSSWTDNTDTQYF; cdr3_nt: TGTGCCAGCAGCTCGTGGACAGACAACACAGATACGCAGTATTTT
j_call: TRBJ2-1; v_call: TRBV5-4; d_call: TRBD2; clone_size: once; cdr3_aa: CASSLRLAGANEQFF; cdr3_nt: TGTGCCAGCAGCTTGCGACTAGCAGGAGCCAATGAGCAGTTCTTC
j_call: TRBJ2-3; v_call: TRBV19; d_call: .; clone_size: once; cdr3_aa: CASSIQGLAQYF; cdr3_nt: TGTGCCAGTAGTATTCAGGGATTGGCGCAGTATTTT
j_call: TRBJ1-2; v_call: TRBV5-1; d_call: .; clone_size: .; cdr3_aa: CASSADGANYGYTF; cdr3_nt: TGCGCCAGCAGCGCGGACGGGGCTAACTATGGCTACACCTTC
j_call: TRBJ2-3; v_call: TRBV5-1; d_call: TRBD2; clone_size: .; cdr3_aa: CASSLEFSGRAGDTQYF; cdr3_nt: TGCGCCAGCAGCTTGGAGTTTAGCGGGAGGGCCGGAGATACGCAGTATTTT
j_call: TRBJ1-1; v_call: TRBV7-9; d_call: TRBD1; clone_size: .; cdr3_aa: CASSIQGAQAFF; cdr3_nt: TGTGCCAGCAGCATACAGGGGGCTCAAGCTTTCTTT
j_call: TRBJ2-2; v_call: TRBV28; d_call: TRBD2; clone_size: .; cdr3_aa: CASSAPPRLAISMENTGELFF; cdr3_nt: TGTGCCAGCAGTGCCCCCCCTCGACTAGCGATAAGTATGGAGAACACCGGGGAGCTGTTTTTT
j_call: TRBJ1-5; v_call: TRBV28; d_call: .; clone_size: .; cdr3_aa: CASSLKGAYSNQPQHF; cdr3_nt: TGTGCCAGCAGTTTAAAAGGAGCCTATAGCAATCAGCCCCAGCATTTT
j_call: TRBJ1-2; v_call: TRBV18; d_call: .; clone_size: .; cdr3_aa: CASSLSEDYGYTF; cdr3_nt: TGTGCCAGCTCACTGTCAGAGGATTATGGCTACACCTTC
j_call: TRBJ2-2; v_call: TRBV11-1; d_call: .; clone_size: .; cdr3_aa: CASSLAARNTGELFF; cdr3_nt: TGTGCCAGCAGCTTAGCTGCCAGAAACACCGGGGAGCTGTTTTTT
j_call: TRBJ1-2; v_call: TRBV27; d_call: .; clone_size: .; cdr3_aa: CASRLSNRESSGGYTF; cdr3_nt: TGTGCCAGCAGACTTTCCAACAGGGAATCGAGTGGTGGCTACACCTTC
j_call: TRBJ2-2; v_call: TRBV11-3; d_call: .; clone_size: .; cdr3_aa: CASSLNLADTGELFF; cdr3_nt: TGTGCCAGCAGTCTTAACCTCGCGGACACCGGGGAGCTGTTTTTT
j_call: TRBJ2-2; v_call: TRBV5-1; d_call: TRBD1; clone_size: .; cdr3_aa: CASSLAPGQGETGELFF; cdr3_nt: TGCGCCAGCAGCTTGGCTCCAGGACAGGGGGAAACCGGGGAGCTGTTTTTT
j_call: TRBJ2-5; v_call: TRBV27; d_call: .; clone_size: .; cdr3_aa: CASSQSWGGETQYF; cdr3_nt: TGTGCCAGCAGTCAGAGCTGGGGTGGAGAGACCCAGTACTTC
j_call: TRBJ2-7; v_call: TRBV28; d_call: .; clone_size: .; cdr3_aa: CASSLAREQYF; cdr3_nt: TGTGCCAGCAGTTTGGCGCGCGAGCAGTACTTC
j_call: TRBJ2-6; v_call: TRBV30; d_call: .; clone_size: .; cdr3_aa: CAWSVSGANVLTF; cdr3_nt: TGTGCCTGGAGTGTCTCTGGGGCCAACGTCCTGACTTTC
j_call: TRBJ2-3; v_call: TRBV30; d_call: .; clone_size: .; cdr3_aa: CAWSVLTGEADTQYF; cdr3_nt: TGTGCCTGGAGTGTACTCACGGGAGAGGCAGATACGCAGTATTTT
j_call: TRBJ1-2; v_call: TRBV2; d_call: .; clone_size: once; cdr3_aa: CASSGTDSYGYTF; cdr3_nt: TGTGCCAGCAGTGGAACGGATTCCTATGGCTACACCTTC
j_call: TRBJ1-1; v_call: TRBV9; d_call: TRBD1; clone_size: .; cdr3_aa: CASSPLGQGLGEAFF; cdr3_nt: TGTGCCAGCAGCCCCCTAGGACAGGGGCTGGGTGAAGCTTTCTTT
j_call: TRBJ2-7; v_call: TRBV19; d_call: TRBD1; clone_size: once; cdr3_aa: CASSILTGDTHEQYF; cdr3_nt: TGTGCCAGTAGTATTTTGACAGGGGATACCCACGAGCAGTACTTC
j_call: TRBJ1-1; v_call: TRBV28; d_call: .; clone_size: .; cdr3_aa: CASSLWEAFF; cdr3_nt: TGTGCCAGCAGTTTATGGGAAGCTTTCTTT
j_call: TRBJ2-3; v_call: TRBV7-6; d_call: TRBD2; clone_size: .; cdr3_aa: CASSSGLAGERDTQYF; cdr3_nt: TGTGCCAGCAGCTCGGGACTAGCGGGAGAGCGGGATACGCAGTATTTT
j_call: TRBJ2-3; v_call: TRBV7-3; d_call: .; clone_size: .; cdr3_aa: CASSDTGGVDTQYF; cdr3_nt: TGTGCCAGCAGCGACACCGGAGGCGTAGATACGCAGTATTTT
j_call: TRBJ2-1; v_call: TRBV7-2; d_call: .; clone_size: .; cdr3_aa: CASSLVVGVNNEQFF; cdr3_nt: TGTGCCAGCAGCTTAGTGGTCGGGGTGAACAATGAGCAGTTCTTC
j_call: TRBJ2-1; v_call: TRBV9; d_call: TRBD1; clone_size: .; cdr3_aa: CASSVDPRDRGHEQFF; cdr3_nt: TGTGCCAGCAGCGTAGATCCTCGGGACAGGGGGCATGAGCAGTTCTTC
j_call: TRBJ1-2; v_call: TRBV7-9; d_call: .; clone_size: .; cdr3_aa: CASSLVHQQKSGYTF; cdr3_nt: TGTGCCAGCAGCTTAGTCCACCAACAGAAGAGTGGCTACACCTTC
j_call: TRBJ1-4; v_call: TRBV9; d_call: .; clone_size: .; cdr3_aa: CASSVGRAPRREKLFF; cdr3_nt: TGTGCCAGCAGCGTCGGTCGAGCACCCCGACGGGAAAAACTGTTTTTT
j_call: TRBJ2-6; v_call: TRBV2; d_call: .; clone_size: .; cdr3_aa: CASCWAGANVLTF; cdr3_nt: TGTGCCAGCTGCTGGGCTGGGGCCAACGTCCTGACTTTC
j_call: TRBJ2-5; v_call: TRBV6-1; d_call: .; clone_size: .; cdr3_aa: CASRWIDGGETQYF; cdr3_nt: TGTGCCAGCAGATGGATTGATGGGGGGGAGACCCAGTACTTC
j_call: TRBJ2-1; v_call: TRBV6-4; d_call: .; clone_size: .; cdr3_aa: CASSDLTGDEQFF; cdr3_nt: TGTGCCAGCAGTGATCTTACCGGGGATGAGCAGTTCTTC
j_call: TRBJ2-2; v_call: TRBV12-5; d_call: .; clone_size: few; cdr3_aa: CASGPSSTGELFF; cdr3_nt: TGTGCTAGTGGTCCTAGCTCCACCGGGGAGCTGTTTTTT
j_call: TRBJ1-3; v_call: TRBV5-1; d_call: .; clone_size: .; cdr3_aa: CASSLVPVGASGNTIYF; cdr3_nt: TGCGCCAGCAGCTTGGTCCCGGTCGGAGCCTCTGGAAACACCATATATTTT
j_call: TRBJ2-5; v_call: TRBV5-4; d_call: TRBD2; clone_size: .; cdr3_aa: CASSLGLAGVWETQYF; cdr3_nt: TGTGCCAGCAGCTTGGGGCTAGCGGGAGTATGGGAGACCCAGTACTTC
j_call: TRBJ2-5; v_call: TRBV28; d_call: .; clone_size: .; cdr3_aa: CASSPHRTTAGREGEQETQYF; cdr3_nt: TGTGCCAGCAGTCCCCACCGGACGACTGCGGGCCGTGAAGGGGAGCAAGAGACCCAGTACTTC
j_call: TRBJ2-3; v_call: TRBV28; d_call: .; clone_size: .; cdr3_aa: CASSPGGGMGLADTQYF; cdr3_nt: TGTGCCAGCAGCCCCGGTGGGGGTATGGGCCTGGCAGATACGCAGTATTTT
j_call: TRBJ1-5; v_call: TRBV10-2; d_call: TRBD1; clone_size: .; cdr3_aa: CASSPDRERNQPQHF; cdr3_nt: TGCGCCAGCAGTCCTGACAGGGAACGCAATCAGCCCCAGCATTTT
j_call: TRBJ2-3; v_call: TRBV25-1; d_call: .; clone_size: .; cdr3_aa: CASSGGTEDGVDTQYF; cdr3_nt: TGTGCCAGCAGCGGTGGGACCGAAGACGGGGTGGATACGCAGTATTTT
j_call: TRBJ2-1; v_call: TRBV7-6; d_call: TRBD2; clone_size: .; cdr3_aa: CASSLVPSGRVYNEQFF; cdr3_nt: TGTGCCAGCAGCTTAGTCCCTAGCGGGAGGGTCTACAATGAGCAGTTCTTC
j_call: TRBJ2-1; v_call: TRBV10-3; d_call: .; clone_size: .; cdr3_aa: CAISGLEALSYNEQFF; cdr3_nt: TGTGCCATCAGTGGACTAGAGGCACTCTCCTACAATGAGCAGTTCTTC
j_call: TRBJ2-3; v_call: TRBV9; d_call: .; clone_size: .; cdr3_aa: CASSNGLAITDTQYF; cdr3_nt: TGTGCCAGCAGCAATGGACTCGCAATCACAGATACGCAGTATTTT
j_call: TRBJ2-5; v_call: TRBV18; d_call: .; clone_size: .; cdr3_aa: CASSPGGGRQETQYF; cdr3_nt: TGTGCCAGCTCACCGGGAGGGGGGCGCCAAGAGACCCAGTACTTC
j_call: TRBJ1-5; v_call: TRBV7-8; d_call: .; clone_size: .; cdr3_aa: CASSLLAVNSNQPQHF; cdr3_nt: TGTGCCAGCAGCTTACTGGCAGTGAATAGCAATCAGCCCCAGCATTTT